The present entry profiles one TCR beta chain with its context. The assay was immunoSEQ multiplex PCR, and TCRdb's table has in-frame clones only and misses some. Of 200,000 to 250,000 clones listed, roughly 88% are singletons. This CDR3 is built from 15 residues. Germline CDR1 LNHNV, CDR2 YYDKDF (reference sequence). Losses at the gene ends were 1 base for V and 6 bases for J; bases not matched to a gene: 3. The source of the sample is a study of blood T cell repertoires in COVID-19. Across the study: Nucleic acid was either cDNA or gDNA, and it came from T cells, B-cell-depleted T cells, or PBMCs.

This TCR derives from a man older than 75 with acute or convalescent COVID-19. This chain connects TRBV15 to TRBJ2-6; 7 bases are a match to TRBD1. The sequenced material came from peripheral blood. The CDR3 nucleotides are TGTGCCACCAGCAGAGGGGACAGATTGGCCAACGTCCTGACTTTC. Protein product: CATSRGDRLANVLTF.